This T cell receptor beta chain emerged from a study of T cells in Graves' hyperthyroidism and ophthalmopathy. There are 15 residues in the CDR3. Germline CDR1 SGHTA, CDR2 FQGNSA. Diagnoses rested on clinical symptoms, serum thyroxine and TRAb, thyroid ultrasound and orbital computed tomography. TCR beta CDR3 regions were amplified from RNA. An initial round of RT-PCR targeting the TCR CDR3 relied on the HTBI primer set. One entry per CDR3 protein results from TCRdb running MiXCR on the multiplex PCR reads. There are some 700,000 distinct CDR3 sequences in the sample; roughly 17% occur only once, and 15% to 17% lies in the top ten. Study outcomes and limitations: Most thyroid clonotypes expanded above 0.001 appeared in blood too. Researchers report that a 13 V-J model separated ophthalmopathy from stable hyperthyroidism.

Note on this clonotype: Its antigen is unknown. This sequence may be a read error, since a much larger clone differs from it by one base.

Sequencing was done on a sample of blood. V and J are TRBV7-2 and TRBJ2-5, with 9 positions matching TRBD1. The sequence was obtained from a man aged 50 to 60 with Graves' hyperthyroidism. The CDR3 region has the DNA TGTTCCAGCAGCCATATACAGGGGGCAGGAGAGACCCAGTACTTC. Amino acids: CSSSHIQGAGETQYF.